What follows are 29 T cell receptor beta chains derived from one specimen sequenced in a study of shared clonotypes between healthy human individuals. Clones were sequenced by immunoSEQ multiplex PCR, and TCRdb holds only the in-frame ones, with some missing. The sample shows approximately 2,300,000 clones, approximately 90% of them seen only once. The sample taken for sequencing was naive CD4+ T cells from PBMCs. As to subset: CD45RA+ positively selected. The receptors shown here come from a young man in good health. Some clones in this sample may be carry-over from other donors' samples.

The chain employs TRBV2 and TRBJ2-1; 8 positions agree with TRBD2. The CDR3 extends over 14 amino acids. The V gene end was trimmed by 7 bases and the J gene end by 0 bases; junction bases not matched to a gene: 2. Germline assignment: CDR1 SNHLY and CDR2 FYNNEI. The CDR3 reads CASKAGVSYNEQFF. CDR3 nucleotide sequence: TGTGCCAGCAAAGCGGGGGTCTCCTACAATGAGCAGTTCTTC.

The chain recombines TRBV6-6 with TRBJ2-2; possible D gene TRBD1, 6 bases. The CDR3 covers 15 residues. V was shortened by 4 bases and J by 5 bases, with 14 bases between the two germline ends. Germline CDR1 and CDR2: MNHNY and SVGAGI (reference sequence). The CDR3, as DNA: TGTGCCAGCAGTTCACAGGGAAGGGGGACCGGGGAGCTGTTTTTT. Protein: CASSSQGRGTGELFF.

The chain links TRBV9 to TRBJ1-1; D is possibly TRBD1 (6 bases). This CDR3 contains 17 residues. V was shortened by 0 bases and J by 4 bases, with 19 bases between the two germline ends. Looked up from germline, CDR1 is SGDLS and CDR2 is YYNGEE. The CDR3 DNA is TGTGCCAGCAGCGTAGGGGAGGGAGGCCGGGGGCTCACTGAAGCTTTCTTT. Protein: CASSVGEGGRGLTEAFF.

About this clone: Other DNA sequences of this sample code for an identical CDR3. The V gene is TRBV5-1, the J gene TRBJ2-3; no reliable D call. CDR3 size: 14 residues. Germline V gene sequence: CDR1 SGHRS, CDR2 YFSETQ. V was trimmed by 1 base and J by 0 bases, leaving 6 bases between them. The DNA of the CDR3 is TGCGCCAGCAGCTTGTTAGCCAGCACAGATACGCAGTATTTT. It codes for CASSLLASTDTQYF.

As to this clone: Other DNA sequences from this sample encode an identical CDR3 as well. The V call is TRBV7-9, the J call TRBJ2-3; 10 bases line up with TRBD2. Losses at the gene ends were 6 bases for V and 3 bases for J; bases not matched to a gene: 3. The CDR3 contains 14 residues. The V gene's germline CDR1 is SEHNR and CDR2 FQNEAQ (reference sequence). CDR3 DNA: TGTGCCAGCAGTTTGACTAGCGGGACAGATACGCAGTATTTT. This encodes CASSLTSGTDTQYF.

The V call is TRBV27, the J call TRBJ2-7, with TRBD1 as a possible D gene (5 bases). The germline V gene encodes CDR1 MNHEY and CDR2 SMNVEV (reference sequence). Trimming removed 5 bases from V and 2 bases from J, with 13 bases in between. This CDR3 has 14 residues. CDR3: CASSKSQGPYEQYF. The CDR3 nucleotides are TGTGCCAGCAGTAAGTCTCAGGGCCCCTACGAGCAGTACTTC.

The chain couples TRBV28 to TRBJ2-7, with D maybe TRBD1 (5 bases). V was shortened by 1 base and J by 2 bases, with 9 bases between the two germline ends. Germline V gene sequence: CDR1 MDHEN, CDR2 SYDVKM. CDR3 size: 14 residues. The CDR3 loop is CASSLFRATYEQYF. The CDR3 coding sequence is TGTGCCAGCAGTTTATTCAGGGCCACCTACGAGCAGTACTTC.

V gene TRBV20-1 combines with J gene TRBJ2-7; D not resolved. The CDR3 totals 11 residues. Trimming took 5 bases from V and 4 from J, leaving 9 bases between them. Germline CDR1 reads DFQATT; CDR2 reads SNEGSKA (reference sequence). The CDR3 protein is CSAGLEYEQYF. The CDR3 nucleotides are TGCAGTGCTGGGCTAGAATACGAGCAGTACTTC.

Only a few counts were recorded for this clone. The chain carries TRBV28 and TRBJ1-1; the D is unclear. CDR3 size: 13 residues. V shed 3 bases and J shed 3 bases, with 8 bases lying between them. Germline V gene data show CDR1 as MDHEN and CDR2 as SYDVKM. CDR3 residues: CASSFSGYTEAFF. In nucleotides, the CDR3 is TGTGCCAGCAGTTTCTCGGGGTACACTGAAGCTTTCTTT.

The V gene is TRBV4-2, the J gene TRBJ1-3; 7 nucleotides align to TRBD1. The CDR3 runs 21 residues. The junction had 21 bases not matched to a gene; V was cut back by 3 bases and J by 1 base. Germline CDR1 and CDR2: LGHNA and YNFKEQ. This CDR3 is CASSQAFGQAMPLESGNTIYF. CDR3 sequence (DNA): TGTGCCAGCAGCCAGGCGTTCGGACAGGCAATGCCCCTGGAGTCTGGAAACACCATATATTTT.

This clone was observed once. The CDR3 reads CASSEEDPSGYEQYF. As DNA, the CDR3 is TGTGCCAGCAGTGAAGAGGACCCTAGCGGCTACGAGCAGTACTTC. The gene calls are TRBV6-1 and TRBJ2-7; 7 positions match TRBD2. Germline lookup yields CDR1 MNHNS and CDR2 SASEGT. J was trimmed by 3 bases and V by 1 base; bases with no gene match: 6. The CDR3 consists of 15 residues.

V gene TRBV15 combines with J gene TRBJ1-1; D gene uncertain. The germline V and J ends were trimmed by 1 base and 1 base, with 7 bases remaining between them. This CDR3 spans 14 amino acids. In germline, CDR1 is LNHNV, CDR2 YYDKDF (reference sequence). Here the CDR3 DNA reads TGTGCCACCAGCAGAGCGGTCAGGAACACTGAAGCTTTCTTT. This gives the protein CATSRAVRNTEAFF.

The V and J genes are TRBV4-1 and TRBJ2-1; 9 bases fit TRBD2. CDR3 length equals 19 residues. Germline-derived CDR1 and CDR2 are MGHRA and YSYEKL. V lost 0 bases, J lost 4 bases, and 13 bases stayed unmatched. This chain's CDR3 is CASSQDLRVAGEGYNEQFF. In nucleotides, the CDR3 is TGCGCCAGCAGCCAAGATCTTAGGGTAGCGGGAGAAGGGTACAATGAGCAGTTCTTC.

As to this clone: The same CDR3 arises from other DNA sequences in this sample as well. The chain couples TRBV6-1 to TRBJ2-3, with D unresolved. CDR1 and CDR2 from the germline V gene are MNHNS and SASEGT. CDR3 length: 14 amino acids. The V and J ends lost 1 base and 1 base respectively, with 6 bases between them. The CDR3 coding sequence is TGTGCCAGCAGTGAAGGGGTGGGCACAGATACGCAGTATTTT. It codes for CASSEGVGTDTQYF.

The chain couples TRBV7-2 to TRBJ1-5; D is uncertain. Germline CDR1 and CDR2: SGHTA and FQGNSA. V gave up 3 bases and J gave up 7 bases, with 10 bases separating them. This CDR3 spans 13 amino acids. In nucleotides, the CDR3 is TGTGCCAGCAGCTTGCAGTACTCACAGCCCCAGCATTTT. Its translation: CASSLQYSQPQHF.

The chain combines TRBV7-2 with TRBJ2-7; D possibly corresponds to TRBD1 (6 bases). Between the trimmed V and J ends, which lost 5 bases and 7 bases, there was a span of 18 bases. CDR3 size: 14 residues. CDR1 is SGHTA and CDR2 is FQGNSA in the germline V gene. CDR3 loop: CASSLFPGQREQYF. Here the CDR3 DNA reads TGTGCCAGCAGCCTTTTTCCAGGACAGAGAGAGCAGTACTTC.

This chain connects TRBV7-8 to TRBJ1-4, with 9 bases identical to TRBD1. Germline CDR1 is SGHVS and CDR2 is FQNEAQ. CDR3 size: 15 residues. The trim removed 1 base at V and 8 bases at J, leaving 5 bases unmatched. The CDR3 loop reads CASSLVGQGSEKLFF. In DNA form, the CDR3 reads TGTGCCAGCAGCTTAGTGGGACAGGGAAGCGAAAAACTGTTTTTT.

The chain uses TRBV10-1 and TRBJ2-5; 7 bases fit TRBD1. Losses at the gene ends were 5 bases for V and 3 bases for J; bases not matched to a gene: 3. The CDR3 is 13 amino acids. Per the germline V gene, CDR1 is WNHNN and CDR2 is SYGVQD (reference sequence). CDR3 amino acids: CASSQTGKETQYF. The CDR3 DNA sequence: TGCGCCAGCAGTCAGACAGGGAAAGAGACCCAGTACTTC.

The V call is TRBV27, the J call TRBJ2-7; 10 nucleotides match TRBD2. Trimming removed 7 bases from V and 6 bases from J; junction bases left unmatched: 12. Germline V gives CDR1 MNHEY, CDR2 SMNVEV (reference sequence). The CDR3 spans 15 residues. CDR3 amino acids: CASTQSSGRRVEQYF. CDR3 nucleotide sequence: TGTGCCAGCACCCAATCTAGCGGGAGACGGGTCGAGCAGTACTTC.

This clone came up a few times. The chain uses TRBV9 and TRBJ2-2; no clear D. CDR1 is SGDLS and CDR2 is YYNGEE in the germline V gene. V was cut by 3 bases and J by 2 bases, with 8 bases left in between. The CDR3 length is 14 residues. The CDR3 here is CASSANTNTGELFF. In nucleotides, the CDR3 is TGTGCCAGCAGCGCGAACACAAACACCGGGGAGCTGTTTTTT.

The chain uses TRBV7-8 and TRBJ2-1; 9 bases agree with TRBD2. V trimming: 2 bases; J trimming: 2 bases; junction bases outside the gene matches: 13. This CDR3 has 19 amino acids. Germline values: CDR1 SGHVS, CDR2 FQNEAQ. CDR3 nucleotide sequence: TGTGCCAGCAGCTTACCAACGAAGAGCGGGAGGTTTACCTACAATGAGCAGTTCTTC. It translates to CASSLPTKSGRFTYNEQFF.

This chain uses TRBV10-1 with TRBJ2-7, with TRBD1 matching 9 bases. V trimming: 6 bases; J trimming: 4 bases; junction bases outside the gene matches: 4. Germline assignment: CDR1 WNHNN and CDR2 SYGVQD (reference sequence). The CDR3 loop spans 13 amino acids. The CDR3 loop is CASSSGTGYEQYF. For the CDR3, the DNA is TGCGCCAGCAGCTCCGGGACAGGGTACGAGCAGTACTTC.

This clone was recorded a few times. The rearrangement uses TRBV18 and TRBJ1-1; 8 bases are shared with TRBD1. This CDR3 is built from 14 residues. Germline-derived CDR1 and CDR2 are KGHSH and LQKENI. The V and J ends lost 6 bases and 5 bases, in that order; junction bases with no gene match: 8. This chain's CDR3 is CASSLQGVGTEAFF. The CDR3, as DNA: TGTGCCAGCTCTCTACAGGGGGTGGGGACTGAAGCTTTCTTT.

This chain uses TRBV19 with TRBJ1-5, with D unresolved. The CDR3 has 16 amino acids. CDR1 is LNHDA and CDR2 is SQIVND in the germline V gene (reference sequence). The V end lost 6 bases, the J end lost 0 bases, and 15 bases lay between the germline ends. The CDR3 region is CASRLTATYSNQPQHF. The CDR3 DNA follows: TGTGCCAGTAGGCTGACGGCTACGTATAGCAATCAGCCCCAGCATTTT.

The chain combines TRBV5-1 with TRBJ2-1, with D maybe TRBD1 (5 bases). V lost 5 bases and J 2 bases, leaving 11 bases between the germline ends. The CDR3 consists of 14 residues. Germline values: CDR1 SGHRS, CDR2 YFSETQ. The CDR3 nucleotides read TGCGCCAGCAGGGAAGGGGAACCCTACAATGAGCAGTTCTTC. This gives the protein CASREGEPYNEQFF.

The chain employs TRBV18 and TRBJ1-2; maybe TRBD1 (5 bases). CDR3 length: 14 amino acids. Germline lookup yields CDR1 KGHSH and CDR2 LQKENI. Trimming took 5 bases from V and 3 from J, leaving 13 bases between them. CDR3 DNA: TGTGCCAGCTCATTACGAGGGGACTACTATGGCTACACCTTC. Translation: CASSLRGDYYGYTF.

The gene calls are TRBV18 and TRBJ2-7, with 9 positions matching TRBD1. Germline lookup yields CDR1 KGHSH and CDR2 LQKENI. V dropped 8 bases and J dropped 5; count of bases not matched to a gene: 10. There are 14 residues in the CDR3. As DNA, the CDR3 is TGTGCCAGCCAAAGGGACAGGGAAGAAGACGAGCAGTACTTC. Its translation: CASQRDREEDEQYF.

As for this clone: This sample also contains other DNA sequences that code for the same CDR3. This chain uses TRBV6-1 with TRBJ1-1; D perhaps matches TRBD1 (6 bases). The CDR3 is made up of 13 amino acids. V lost 6 bases, J lost 4 bases, and 12 bases lay in between. Germline V gives CDR1 MNHNS, CDR2 SASEGT. CDR3 in amino acids: CASSLTGSTEAFF. For the CDR3, the DNA is TGTGCCAGCAGCCTTACAGGGTCCACTGAAGCTTTCTTT.

This chain uses TRBV7-9 with TRBJ2-7, with D unresolved. The CDR3 has 12 amino acids. CDR1 is SEHNR, CDR2 FQNEAQ, per germline (reference sequence). V dropped 2 bases and J dropped 3 bases, with 5 bases sitting between them. CDR3 residues: CASSLSYYEQYF. DNA for the CDR3: TGTGCCAGCAGCTTAAGCTACTACGAGCAGTACTTC.